The 11 T cell receptor beta chains below come from one sample, sequenced in a study of blood T cell repertoires in COVID-19. Libraries were prepared by immunoSEQ multiplex PCR; TCRdb keeps only in-frame clonotypes and omits some of them. The table shows about 65,000 clones, with 75% to 85% occurring only once. The sequenced sample consisted of peripheral blood. The source is a man at least 80 years old with acute or convalescent COVID-19.

The chain recombines TRBV5-1 with TRBJ1-1; 8 bases fit TRBD1. This CDR3 has 14 residues. Germline values: CDR1 SGHRS, CDR2 YFSETQ. Trimming took 4 bases from V and 2 from J; bases not matched to a gene: 4. Here the CDR3 reads CASSPGTGNTEAFF. The CDR3 nucleotides are TGCGCCAGCAGCCCTGGGACAGGCAACACTGAAGCTTTCTTT.

This sequence joins TRBV7-8 and TRBJ2-1; no clear D gene. Per germline, CDR1 SGHVS and CDR2 FQNEAQ. V gave up 1 base and J gave up 7 bases, with 14 bases separating them. This CDR3 spans 15 amino acids. The CDR3 sequence: CASSLVVPAGNEQFF. CDR3 nucleotide sequence: TGTGCCAGCAGCTTAGTGGTCCCAGCCGGGAATGAGCAGTTCTTC.

This clone was seen just once. The chain employs TRBV20-1 and TRBJ1-4, with D unclear. In germline, CDR1 is DFQATT, CDR2 SNEGSKA (reference sequence). This CDR3 has 11 residues. V was shortened by 6 bases and J by 4 bases, with 6 bases between the two germline ends. This chain's CDR3 is CSAFYNEKLFF. The CDR3 DNA reads TGCAGTGCCTTTTATAATGAAAAACTGTTTTTT.

The chain carries TRBV19 and TRBJ1-3; no firm D call. With 3 bases removed from V and 0 bases from J, the gap between germline ends came to 15 bases. This CDR3 has 17 residues. From germline, CDR1 is LNHDA and CDR2 SQIVND (reference sequence). The CDR3: CASSMIPGTLSGNTIYF. CDR3 in DNA: TGTGCCAGTAGTATGATTCCGGGTACCCTCTCTGGAAACACCATATATTTT.

This sequence joins TRBV5-4 and TRBJ2-5; TRBD2 might be the D (5 bases). Trimming left V 1 base short and J 4 bases short, with 14 bases between. The CDR3 spans 15 residues. Per the germline V gene, CDR1 is SGHNT and CDR2 is YYREEE (reference sequence). The CDR3 DNA reads as TGTGCCAGCAGCTTGAGGTTTTCGGCGGGAGAGACCCAGTACTTC. Its protein product is CASSLRFSAGETQYF.

The chain links TRBV7-9 to TRBJ2-4, with D possibly matching TRBD2 (6 bases). Germline CDR1 SEHNR, CDR2 FQNEAQ (reference sequence). The CDR3 length is 18 residues. With 5 bases removed from V and 1 base from J, the gap between germline ends came to 21 bases. The DNA of the CDR3 is TGTGCCAGCAGCCCCCCCCCGGGAGACCCGAGTGCCAAAAACATTCAGTACTTC. This encodes CASSPPPGDPSAKNIQYF.

CDR3 region: CASSDGLRYTF. CDR3 coding DNA: TGTGCCAGCAGCGATGGTCTACGCTACACCTTC. V is TRBV25-1 and J is TRBJ1-2; no clear D gene. V shed 6 bases and J shed 9 bases, with 11 bases lying between them. The germline gives CDR1 MGHDK, CDR2 SYGVNS. This CDR3 spans 11 amino acids.

This sequence joins TRBV12-3 or TRBV12-4 and TRBJ2-5; TRBD1 matches 7 bases. Trimming took 6 bases from V and 2 from J; bases not matched to a gene: 3. The CDR3 runs to 13 residues. The CDR3: CASSSGQQETQYF. CDR3 DNA sequence: TGTGCCAGCAGCTCGGGACAGCAAGAGACCCAGTACTTC.

V and J are TRBV5-1 and TRBJ2-7; 8 bases are a match to TRBD1. The V gene's germline CDR1 is SGHRS and CDR2 YFSETQ. Germline trimming cut 7 bases from V and 5 bases from J; bases unmatched to any gene: 11. There are 14 residues in the CDR3. CDR3 sequence (DNA): TGCGCCAGCGACGTGGACAGGGCAATTCACGAGCAGTACTTC. Its protein product is CASDVDRAIHEQYF.

This clone has a handful of counts. The chain carries TRBV19 and TRBJ2-5; TRBD2 matches at 8 bases. Unmatched junction bases numbered 11, after V lost 6 bases and J lost 5 bases. Germline CDR1 reads LNHDA; CDR2 reads SQIVND (reference sequence). The CDR3 extends over 15 amino acids. The chain's CDR3 is CASRETSGGMETQYF. In DNA, the CDR3 is TGTGCCAGTAGGGAAACGTCGGGGGGGATGGAGACCCAGTACTTC.

This clone has only a few counts. At the DNA level, this CDR3 is encoded by other sequences in the same sample as well. The chain has TRBV5-4 and TRBJ2-7, with 9 bases matching TRBD1. Per the germline V gene, CDR1 is SGHNT and CDR2 is YYREEE (reference sequence). This CDR3 is built from 14 residues. Losses at the gene ends were 0 bases for V and 6 bases for J; bases not matched to a gene: 4. The CDR3 DNA reads TGTGCCAGCAGCTTGGAACAGGGGGCAAGCGAGCAGTACTTC. This encodes CASSLEQGASEQYF.